This TCR beta chain was sequenced during a study of shared clonotypes between healthy human individuals. For the study at large: Aged between 18 and 49, the donors were two women and three men. For every donor, three CD4 naive, three CD4 memory, two CD8 naive and one CD8 memory plates were used.

On this clone: Antigen specificity is unknown.

Positively selected for CCR7, the CD45RO-negative cells used as naive CD8 cells excluded terminally differentiated effector memory CD45RA+ cells. Trimming removed 7 bases at V and 3 bases at J, with 15 bases between. This CDR3 is 14 amino acids long. Germline lookup yields CDR1 MDHEN and CDR2 SYDVKM. The input for sorted-subset replicate PCRs was about 200 ng DNA, about 29,000 T cell genomes. Using immunoSEQ multiplex PCR, the repertoire was profiled, and TCRdb retains in-frame clones only, with some absent. Of around 1.9 million clones listed, just under 95% were seen once; the top ten hold about 1.6%. General observations from the study: Non-shared clonotypes were found to have lower generation probabilities than the clonotypes that were shared by all four of the sorted-subset donors.

The chain has TRBV28 and TRBJ1-2; a possible D gene is TRBD1 (5 bases). The sequencing sample was made of naive CD8+ T cells from PBMCs. The clonotype comes from a man aged 18 to 30 in good health. Some clones in this sample may be carry-over from other donors' samples. CDR3 amino acids: CASTNPGGYYGYTF. CDR3 nucleotide sequence: TGTGCCAGCACCAACCCTGGGGGTTACTATGGCTACACCTTC.